This TCR beta chain was sequenced for a study of cytomegalovirus exposure and HLA in healthy donors. This clone turned up a few times. Its antigen remains unknown. PCR used 60 Vbeta primers and 13 Jbeta primers. Measured with immunoSEQ multiplex PCR; TCRdb has only the in-frame clones, and not every one. The sample lists about 150,000 clones, 9.4% occurring once. Findings and limits, study-wide: In a later analysis, DRB1 alleles had the most associated TCRs; HLA-C alleles the fewest.

The specimen was PBMCs. This clonotype was obtained from a male donor in good health and CMV-seronegative.

The CDR3 DNA sequence: TGTGCCAGCAGCTTAGCACAGGGGGCGAATGGCTACACCTTC. Residues: CASSLAQGANGYTF. This sequence joins TRBV7-9 and TRBJ1-2; 9 bases map to TRBD1. The V segment lost 0 bases and the J segment 6 bases; nucleotides outside the gene matches: 2. The CDR3 has 14 amino acids. CDR1 and CDR2 from the germline V gene are SEHNR and FQNEAQ (reference sequence).